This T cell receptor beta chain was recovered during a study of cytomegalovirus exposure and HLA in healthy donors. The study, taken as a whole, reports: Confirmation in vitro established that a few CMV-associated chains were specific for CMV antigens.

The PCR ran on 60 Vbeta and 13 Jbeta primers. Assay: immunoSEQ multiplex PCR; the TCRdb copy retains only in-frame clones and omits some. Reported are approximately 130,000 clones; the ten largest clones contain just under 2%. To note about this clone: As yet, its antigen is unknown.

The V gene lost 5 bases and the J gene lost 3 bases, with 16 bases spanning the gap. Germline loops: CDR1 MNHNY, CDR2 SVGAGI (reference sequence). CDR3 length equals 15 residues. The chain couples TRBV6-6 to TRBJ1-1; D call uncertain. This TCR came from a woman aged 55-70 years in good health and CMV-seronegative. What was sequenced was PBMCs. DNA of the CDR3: TGTGCCAGCAGTGGAAACACGGATGGAGACACTGAAGCTTTCTTT. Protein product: CASSGNTDGDTEAFF.